Detailed here is one TCR beta chain. Its specificity is not known. Germline V CDR1 and CDR2: SQVTM, ANQGSEA. V lost 6 bases and J lost 9, with 14 bases in between. CDR3 length: 11 amino acids. This sample was taken from a study of vaccination effects on CD4 cells after COVID-19. Background on the study: Participants received two doses of either the BNT162b2 or mRNA-1273 vaccine.

ViraFEST expansion of antigen-specific CD4+ T cells with viral peptide pools preceded sequencing. On day 10 of culture, CD4+ T cells were separated out. Absence of prior SARS-CoV-2 infection characterized the vaccine recipients, who showed negative nucleocapsid antibodies. Half the medium was replaced with IL-2 medium on days 3 and 7. Data came from immunoSEQ multiplex PCR; TCRdb stores just in-frame clones and leaves some out. The table shows 71,000 or so clones, with around 76% occurring only once. The chain combines TRBV29-1 with TRBJ1-2, with D possibly TRBD1 on 5 matching bases. This clonotype originated in a human donor who received a COVID-19 vaccine. The sequencing here drew on CD4+ T cells from PBMCs cultured with HCoV-OC43 spike peptides, taken before COVID-19 vaccination. Subset described: HCoV-OC43 spike overlapping peptide pool stimulation. Here the CDR3 reads CSVRPGQSYTF. The CDR3 region has the DNA TGCAGCGTCCGGCCAGGGCAGAGCTACACCTTC. The complete variable domain, with remaining parts taken from reference TRBV29-1 and TRBJ1-2, reads SAVISQKPSRDICQRGTSLTIQCQVDSQVTMMFWYRQQPGQSLTLIATANQGSEATYESGFVIDKFPISRPNLTFSTLTVSNMSPEDSSIYLCSVRPGQSYTFGSGTRLTVV.